This T cell receptor beta chain was identified during a study of cytomegalovirus exposure and HLA in healthy donors. Broader study findings: A later analysis found common viral pathogens apparently linked to several of the most significant clusters.

A multiplex PCR was run with 60 Vbeta primers and 13 Jbeta primers. Method: immunoSEQ multiplex PCR; TCRdb's copy keeps in-frame clones and lacks some. Of 110,000 to 150,000 clones listed, 73% are singletons. Per the germline V gene, CDR1 is SEHNR and CDR2 is FQNEAQ (reference sequence). The CDR3 is made up of 12 amino acids. Notes on this clone: Its antigen is currently unknown. Germline is not matched at one junction end, which may reflect a read error.

The origin of this receptor is a woman aged 35 to 49 in good health and CMV-seronegative. Sequencing used PBMCs. V and J are TRBV7-9 and TRBJ1-5; D is undetermined. The CDR3 sequence: CSSSFPNQPQHF. The CDR3 DNA follows: TGTTCCAGCAGCTTTCCTAATCAGCCCCAGCATTTT.